The 20 T cell receptor beta chains reported below all come from one sample, sequenced in a study of T cells in Graves' hyperthyroidism and ophthalmopathy. The source material, RNA transcripts, was used to amplify TCR beta CDR3 regions. A first-round RT-PCR of the TCR CDR3 used the HTBI primer set. Each CDR3 protein is one row after TCRdb ran MiXCR on the multiplex PCR reads. The sample holds roughly 500,000 distinct CDR3 sequences, about 43% seen once. The material sequenced was peripheral blood or thyroid tissue (not recorded which). The receptor set was obtained from an adult woman with Graves' disease, either hyperthyroidism or ophthalmopathy (not recorded which).

V and J are TRBV5-1 and TRBJ2-3; a possible D gene is TRBD2 (5 bases). V was cut by 6 bases and J by 2 bases, with 10 bases left in between. The CDR3 loop spans 13 amino acids. Germline lookup yields CDR1 SGHRS and CDR2 YFSETQ. CDR3 region: CASTDGLTDTQYF. Written as DNA, the CDR3 is TGCGCCAGCACCGATGGACTCACAGATACGCAGTATTTT.

This clonotype has ten or more counts. The chain carries TRBV6-1 and TRBJ1-6; D is unclear. There are 15 residues in the CDR3. V lost 6 bases and J 7 bases, leaving 16 bases between the germline ends. Germline V gene lookup returns CDR1 MNHNS and CDR2 SASEGT. DNA of the CDR3: TGTGCCAGCAGAACTCAGAGGGCGCGGAATTCACCCCTCCACTTT. It translates to CASRTQRARNSPLHF.

This clonotype was counted at least ten times. J is TRBJ2-7 and V is TRBV2; possibly TRBD2 for D (6 bases). The CDR3 sequence is 17 residues long. Germline lookup yields CDR1 SNHLY and CDR2 FYNNEI. With 6 bases removed from V and 4 bases from J, the gap between germline ends came to 25 bases. The CDR3 spells CASSISPRDSLSYEQYF. The CDR3 region has the DNA TGTGCCAGCAGCATCAGCCCCCGGGACTCCCTCTCGTACGAGCAGTACTTC.

The table lists this clonotype with many counts. J is TRBJ2-5 and V is TRBV27; TRBD2 agrees at 9 bases. V trimming: 8 bases; J trimming: 0 bases; junction bases outside the gene matches: 10. The CDR3 runs to 16 residues. CDR1 MNHEY and CDR2 SMNVEV come from the germline V gene (reference sequence). CDR3 nucleotides: TGTGCCAGCGGTCCCGGGACTAGCCAGGACCAAGAGACCCAGTACTTC. This encodes CASGPGTSQDQETQYF.

This chain uses TRBV25-1 with TRBJ2-2; D unresolved. The CDR3 loop spans 11 amino acids. The V gene's germline CDR1 is MGHDK and CDR2 SYGVNS. Trimming removed 0 bases from V and 9 bases from J, with 2 bases in between. In DNA, the CDR3 is TGTGCCAGCAGTGAATATCGGGAGCTGTTTTTT. The encoded protein is CASSEYRELFF. The whole variable domain, remainder taken from reference TRBV25-1 and TRBJ2-2, is EADIYQTPRYLVIGTGKKITLECSQTMGHDKMYWYQQDPGMELHLIHYSYGVNSTEKGDLSSESTVSRIRTEHFPLTLESARPSHTSQYLCASSEYRELFFGEGSRLTVL.

This clonotype has just a few counts. The chain recombines TRBV4-2 with TRBJ2-2; D is uncertain. Trimming left V 5 bases short and J 4 bases short, with 14 bases between. The germline CDR1 and CDR2 sequences are LGHNA and YNFKEQ. The CDR3 contains 15 residues. The CDR3 DNA reads TGTGCCAGCAGCTCCATTTACAGACCCACCGGGGAGCTGTTTTTT. Translated: CASSSIYRPTGELFF.

The J gene is TRBJ2-7, the V gene TRBV2, with D perhaps TRBD1 (6 bases). CDR3 length equals 13 residues. V shed 8 bases and J shed 2 bases, with 13 bases lying between them. Germline V lookup: CDR1 SNHLY, CDR2 FYNNEI. CDR3 residues: CASLTGRTYEQYF. The CDR3 coding sequence is TGTGCCAGCTTAACAGGGCGGACCTACGAGCAGTACTTC.

The V gene is TRBV11-2, the J gene TRBJ1-2, with 7 bases that match TRBD1. With V trimmed by 5 bases and J by 2 bases, 8 bases remained unmatched. The germline gives CDR1 SGHAT, CDR2 FQNNGV. The CDR3 length is 15 residues. CDR3 residues: CASSITGVINYGYTF. CDR3 nucleotides: TGTGCCAGCAGCATAACAGGGGTCATAAACTATGGCTACACCTTC.

There are many counts of this clonotype. The chain carries TRBV3-1 and TRBJ2-7; weak D call: TRBD2 (7 bases). The germline V gene encodes CDR1 LGHDT and CDR2 YNNKEL (reference sequence). The CDR3 runs 14 residues. Trimming pared 1 base from V and 6 bases from J, leaving 13 bases between. The CDR3 nucleotides read TGTGCCAGCAGCCAAGTTTGGGGGGGCGGCGAGCAGTACTTC. It translates to CASSQVWGGGEQYF.

This clonotype was found a few times. The chain carries TRBV28 and TRBJ2-2, with a weak D call TRBD2 (5 bases). The CDR3 covers 17 residues. The germline V and J ends were trimmed by 8 bases and 4 bases, with 23 bases remaining between them. The germline V gene encodes CDR1 MDHEN and CDR2 SYDVKM. Here the CDR3 reads CASGSLGFQRGTGELFF. The DNA of the CDR3 is TGTGCCAGCGGGAGTCTCGGGTTCCAACGAGGCACCGGGGAGCTGTTTTTT.

The chain combines TRBV20-1 with TRBJ1-3, with D perhaps matching TRBD1 (5 bases). This CDR3 is built from 15 residues. From germline, CDR1 is DFQATT and CDR2 SNEGSKA (reference sequence). V gave up 3 bases and J gave up 0 bases, with 12 bases separating them. CDR3 sequence reads: CSASSGGTSGNTIYF. The CDR3 DNA reads as TGCAGTGCTAGTAGTGGGGGGACCTCTGGAAACACCATATATTTT.

This clonotype has a single count. Given the absence of the conserved phenylalanine or tryptophan at the CDR3 end, a read error is likely. Because the CDR3's place on the DNA is in doubt, the DNA is left out and the CDR3 is given as listed by TCRdb. V is TRBV7-6 and J is TRBJ2-1; the table's D call, TRBD2, has no DNA check behind it. The CDR3 length is 12 residues, termini included. CDR1 and CDR2 (germline): SGHVS, FNYEAQ. The CDR3 loop reads CASSLGTSGRNT.

This clonotype has a count of ten or more. V usage is TRBV5-1 and J usage is TRBJ1-1, with D hard to call. CDR1 and CDR2 (germline): SGHRS, YFSETQ. With 0 bases removed from V and 4 bases from J, the gap between germline ends came to 13 bases. The CDR3 is 15 residues long. In DNA, the CDR3 is TGCGCCAGCAGCTTGGGGTGGGGTTTGGGCACTGAAGCTTTCTTT. The encoded protein is CASSLGWGLGTEAFF.

The V gene is TRBV12-3 or TRBV12-4, the J gene TRBJ1-6; no definite D call. The CDR3 runs 14 residues. Trimming shortened V by 3 bases and J by 4 bases, and 7 bases separated the two germline ends. The CDR3 DNA is TGTGCCAGCAGTTTTGCGGGGTATAATTCACCCCTCCACTTT. This translates into CASSFAGYNSPLHF.

This clonotype has a count of ten or more. This sequence joins TRBV6-2 or TRBV6-3 and TRBJ2-5; 12 bases are shared with TRBD1. Germline loops: CDR1 MNHEY, CDR2 SVGEGT. The CDR3 runs 15 residues. J was trimmed by 7 bases and V by 4 bases; bases with no gene match: 7. The CDR3 reads CASSFGDRGQGTQYF. The CDR3 DNA sequence: TGTGCCAGCAGTTTTGGGGACAGGGGGCAGGGGACCCAGTACTTC.

This clonotype was counted at least ten times. V is TRBV9 and J is TRBJ2-5, with D maybe TRBD1 (5 bases). V lost 4 bases and J 3 bases, leaving 13 bases between the germline ends. Germline V gives CDR1 SGDLS, CDR2 YYNGEE. The CDR3 is 14 amino acids. The CDR3 spells CASSPGHQEETQYF. The CDR3, as DNA: TGTGCCAGCAGCCCCGGACACCAAGAAGAGACCCAGTACTTC.

This clonotype came up many times. CDR3 nucleotide sequence: TGCAGTGCTAGTGATACAGGGAGCAATCAGCCCCAGCATTTT. This translates into CSASDTGSNQPQHF. The genes are TRBV20-1 and TRBJ1-5; D is perhaps TRBD1 (6 bases). Trimming removed 3 bases from V and 1 base from J, with 10 bases in between. CDR1 is DFQATT, CDR2 SNEGSKA, per germline (reference sequence). This CDR3 spans 14 amino acids.

Ten or more counts support this clonotype. V is TRBV6-6 and J is TRBJ1-2; the match to TRBD1 covers 8 bases. The CDR3 covers 16 residues. With 0 bases clipped from V and 4 bases from J, the junction kept 7 bases outside the gene matches. The germline V gene encodes CDR1 MNHNY and CDR2 SVGAGI (reference sequence). The CDR3 sequence: CASSYSWTGSTYGYTF. DNA for the CDR3: TGTGCCAGCAGTTACTCGTGGACAGGGAGCACCTATGGCTACACCTTC.

This sequence joins TRBV9 and TRBJ2-7, with 11 bases aligning to TRBD1. V lost 4 bases, J lost 5 bases, and 14 bases stayed unmatched. Germline V CDR1 and CDR2: SGDLS, YYNGEE. This CDR3 contains 17 residues. CDR3 region: CASSSSSGQGALNEQYF. The DNA for the CDR3 is TGTGCCAGCAGCTCATCTTCCGGACAGGGGGCTCTCAACGAGCAGTACTTC.

The V call is TRBV10-3, the J call TRBJ2-5, with 7 bases that match TRBD2. Germline loops: CDR1 ENHRY, CDR2 SYGVKD. This CDR3 comprises 14 residues. J was trimmed by 5 bases and V by 6 bases; bases with no gene match: 9. This CDR3 reads CAIRGAGWGETQYF. CDR3 nucleotide sequence: TGTGCCATCAGAGGAGCGGGGTGGGGGGAGACCCAGTACTTC.